One and the same sample provided the 32 T cell receptor beta chains below, sequenced in a study of T cell repertoires in cytomegalovirus infection. No antigen has been identified for these receptors. One entry per CDR3 protein, called by TCRdb with MiXCR from the reads. The table records some 590,000 distinct CDR3 sequences, about 40% of them present only once. The specimen was cultured PBMCs, collected from culture after CMV antigen stimulation. The receptors originated from a human donor in good health (CMV status not recorded). Some clones in this sample may be carry-over from other donors' samples.

This chain connects TRBV4-3 to TRBJ2-1; TRBD2 matches 9 bases. The V segment lost 4 bases and the J segment 2 bases; nucleotides outside the gene matches: 18. CDR3 length: 20 amino acids. Germline CDR1 LGHNA, CDR2 YSLEER. The CDR3 coding sequence is TGCGCCAGCAGCCTCGGTTTTTTGCGTAGCGGGAGAGCGGCCTACAATGAGCAGTTCTTC. Amino acid sequence: CASSLGFLRSGRAAYNEQFF.

This clonotype was counted once. The V gene is TRBV7-9, the J gene TRBJ2-7, with D tentatively TRBD1 or TRBD2 (5 bases each). V was clipped by 4 bases and J by 9 bases, with 22 bases between them. Germline assignment: CDR1 SEHNR and CDR2 FQNEAQ (reference sequence). The CDR3 runs to 15 residues. CDR3 DNA: TGTGCCAGCAGCTCCCCGACCAGGGACCTAACAAGGCAGTACTTC. Translated, it gives CASSSPTRDLTRQYF.

The chain employs TRBV7-2 and TRBJ2-3; D is tentatively TRBD1 or TRBD2 (5 bases each). Trimming removed 1 base at V and 2 bases at J, with 13 bases between. Germline V gives CDR1 SGHTA, CDR2 FQGNSA. The CDR3 is 16 amino acids. CDR3 sequence: CASSLVGAALTDTQYF. CDR3 DNA: TGTGCCAGCAGCTTAGTCGGGGCAGCACTCACAGATACGCAGTATTTT.

Ten or more counts support this clonotype. The chain uses TRBV7-8 and TRBJ1-3; tentatively, D is TRBD1 (5 bases). Trimming pared 5 bases from V and 2 bases from J, leaving 22 bases between. Looked up from germline, CDR1 is SGHVS and CDR2 is FQNEAQ. There are 18 residues in the CDR3. The CDR3 protein is CASSQARTDRAAGNTIYF. DNA of the CDR3: TGTGCCAGCAGCCAAGCCCGTACCGACAGAGCCGCTGGAAACACCATATATTTT.

The V and J genes are TRBV12-3 or TRBV12-4 and TRBJ1-2; possible D gene TRBD1, 6 bases. This CDR3 has 14 residues. V gave up 6 bases and J gave up 8 bases, with 19 bases separating them. The CDR3 DNA sequence: TGTGCCAGCAGCTTTACGACAGGCGTGGAGGGCTACACCTTC. Translation: CASSFTTGVEGYTF.

This chain joins TRBV2 and TRBJ2-7; unclear D gene. The germline V gene has CDR1 SNHLY and CDR2 FYNNEI. The CDR3 covers 15 residues. V was shortened by 3 bases and J by 2 bases, with 14 bases between the two germline ends. CDR3 sequence: CASSDPGLVAYEQYF. As DNA, the CDR3 is TGTGCCAGCAGTGACCCGGGCCTAGTCGCCTACGAGCAGTACTTC.

V usage is TRBV7-2 and J usage is TRBJ2-2, with 12 bases aligning to TRBD2. The ends lost 4 bases at V and 7 bases at J; junction bases unmatched: 4. The CDR3 extends over 15 amino acids. Germline values: CDR1 SGHTA, CDR2 FQGNSA. CDR3 nucleotides: TGTGCCAGCAGCTCGTCTAGCGGGGGGGTCGGGGAGCTGTTTTTT. It specifies CASSSSSGGVGELFF. The whole variable domain, remainder taken from reference TRBV7-2 and TRBJ2-2, is GAGVSQSPSNKVTEKGKDVELRCDPISGHTALYWYRQSLGQGLEFLIYFQGNSAPDKSGLPSDRFSAERTGGSVSTLTIQRTQQEDSAVYLCASSSSSGGVGELFFGEGSRLTVL.

The V gene is TRBV6-2 or TRBV6-3, the J gene TRBJ2-2; 11 bases match TRBD2. Germline V gene lookup returns CDR1 MNHEY and CDR2 SVGEGT. The CDR3 runs 15 residues. Trimming at V came to 5 bases and at J to 4 bases, leaving 3 bases not matched to a gene. DNA of the CDR3: TGTGCCAGCAGTACTAGCGGGAGATTCACCGGGGAGCTGTTTTTT. The encoded protein is CASSTSGRFTGELFF.

This clonotype was observed a single time. The gene calls are TRBV2 and TRBJ1-5; D gene ambiguous. The CDR3 has 15 residues. Germline V gives CDR1 SNHLY, CDR2 FYNNEI. Trimming shortened V by 2 bases and J by 6 bases, and 14 bases separated the two germline ends. CDR3: CASSEISGFGQPQHF. The CDR3, as DNA: TGTGCCAGCAGTGAAATTTCAGGATTTGGTCAGCCCCAGCATTTT.

The chain joins TRBV19 to TRBJ2-3, with 8 bases lining up with TRBD2. The CDR3 totals 16 residues. With V trimmed by 3 bases and J by 0 bases, 5 bases remained unmatched. Germline CDR1 and CDR2: LNHDA and SQIVND (reference sequence). The CDR3 sequence: CASSMLIAGSTDTQYF. The CDR3 region has the DNA TGTGCCAGTAGTATGTTAATAGCGGGAAGCACAGATACGCAGTATTTT.

This rearrangement joins TRBV5-4 to TRBJ1-2, with D perhaps matching TRBD1 (6 bases). Deletions cut 5 bases from V and 2 bases from J, with 16 bases between. CDR3 length equals 15 residues. Germline V lookup: CDR1 SGHNT, CDR2 YYREEE (reference sequence). The CDR3 is CASRGGTGPNYGYTF. In DNA form, the CDR3 reads TGTGCCAGCAGGGGAGGAACAGGGCCCAACTATGGCTACACCTTC.

Only a few counts were recorded for this clonotype. This chain links TRBV12-3 or TRBV12-4 with TRBJ2-7; 12 nucleotides agree with TRBD2. The CDR3 has 18 residues. J was trimmed by 7 bases and V by 2 bases; bases with no gene match: 15. CDR3 loop: CASSLRGTGLAGSLEQYF. In nucleotides, the CDR3 is TGTGCCAGCAGTTTACGGGGTACGGGACTAGCGGGTTCATTGGAGCAGTACTTC.

The rearrangement joins TRBV11-2 to TRBJ1-2; no firm D call. Germline V gene lookup returns CDR1 SGHAT and CDR2 FQNNGV. The V end lost 4 bases, the J end lost 4 bases, and 10 bases lay between the germline ends. The CDR3 totals 13 residues. The chain's CDR3 is CASSSHLGYGYTF. Here the CDR3 DNA reads TGTGCCAGCAGCTCTCATCTGGGCTATGGCTACACCTTC. The whole variable domain, filled in from reference TRBV11-2 and TRBJ1-2, reads EAGVAQSPRYKIIEKRQSVAFWCNPISGHATLYWYQQILGQGPKLLIQFQNNGVVDDSQLPKDRFSAERLKGVDSTLKIQPAKLEDSAVYLCASSSHLGYGYTFGSGTRLTVV.

This clonotype occurred a few times. This chain uses TRBV7-9 with TRBJ1-1; weak D call: TRBD1 (5 bases). Germline CDR1 SEHNR, CDR2 FQNEAQ (reference sequence). The ends were cut back, 7 bases at V and 4 bases at J, with 13 bases in the middle. This CDR3 spans 13 amino acids. In DNA, the CDR3 is TGTGCCAGCAATCAGCGGGGGATCACTGAAGCTTTCTTT. This codes for CASNQRGITEAFF.

The table lists this clonotype with a few counts. V gene TRBV7-6 combines with J gene TRBJ2-3; D may be TRBD1 (6 bases). Germline CDR1 and CDR2: SGHVS and FNYEAQ. The V gene lost 8 bases and the J gene lost 2 bases, with 14 bases spanning the gap. The CDR3 runs 14 residues. The CDR3 spells CASGRGGNTDTQYF. The CDR3 DNA is TGTGCCAGCGGACGAGGGGGTAACACAGATACGCAGTATTTT.

This clonotype was seen only a few times. The rearrangement uses TRBV7-2 and TRBJ2-1, with 16 positions matching TRBD2. This CDR3 comprises 17 residues. Germline V CDR1 and CDR2: SGHTA, FQGNSA. The V gene end was trimmed by 5 bases and the J gene end by 8 bases; junction bases not matched to a gene: 9. CDR3: CASSPGTSGRARDEQFF. The CDR3 DNA reads TGTGCCAGCAGCCCAGGGACTAGCGGGAGGGCTCGCGATGAGCAGTTCTTC.

The chain joins TRBV20-1 to TRBJ2-7; D might be TRBD2 (6 bases). Germline V lookup: CDR1 DFQATT, CDR2 SNEGSKA (reference sequence). Trimming shortened V by 6 bases and J by 0 bases, and 18 bases separated the two germline ends. The CDR3 has 15 amino acids. CDR3 protein: CSAPRGGGTSYEQYF. The CDR3 DNA is TGCAGTGCCCCCCGGGGAGGTGGGACCTCCTACGAGCAGTACTTC.

V usage is TRBV10-3 and J usage is TRBJ1-1; D unclear. There are 14 residues in the CDR3. V was shortened by 3 bases and J by 1 base, with 9 bases between the two germline ends. The germline V gene encodes CDR1 ENHRY and CDR2 SYGVKD. The CDR3 loop is CAISDGGSNTEAFF. The DNA for the CDR3 is TGTGCCATCAGTGATGGCGGTTCGAACACTGAAGCTTTCTTT.

V usage is TRBV6-2 or TRBV6-3 and J usage is TRBJ2-2; D is unclear. The CDR3 consists of 14 residues. The germline gives CDR1 MNHEY, CDR2 SVGEGT. V shed 2 bases and J shed 3 bases, with 7 bases lying between them. DNA for the CDR3: TGTGCCAGCAGTTACGCTGGGGACACCGGGGAGCTGTTTTTT. It specifies CASSYAGDTGELFF.

This chain uses TRBV27 with TRBJ2-3; unclear D gene. The CDR3 spans 12 residues. The ends were cut back, 5 bases at V and 2 bases at J, with 5 bases in the middle. Germline V lookup: CDR1 MNHEY, CDR2 SMNVEV (reference sequence). CDR3 bases: TGTGCCAGCAGTACCGTCACAGATACGCAGTATTTT. Its translation: CASSTVTDTQYF.

The gene calls are TRBV4-3 and TRBJ2-4; D remains unclear. This CDR3 spans 11 amino acids. Per the germline V gene, CDR1 is LGHNA and CDR2 is YSLEER. Deletions cut 8 bases from V and 4 bases from J, with 6 bases between. The CDR3 is CASGAKNIQYF. CDR3 bases: TGCGCCAGCGGTGCAAAAAACATTCAGTACTTC.

The chain is built from TRBV19 and TRBJ1-5; TRBD1 aligns across 8 bases. Looked up from germline, CDR1 is LNHDA and CDR2 is SQIVND (reference sequence). This CDR3 region has 15 residues. V lost 9 bases to trimming and J lost 6 bases; unmatched junction nucleotides: 13. Written as DNA, the CDR3 is TGTGCCAGCAGAAGACAGGGGTTGGGCATTCAGCCCCAGCATTTT. This translates into CASRRQGLGIQPQHF.

The chain is built from TRBV5-4 and TRBJ2-1, with 9 bases matching TRBD2. V was pared by 2 bases and J by 5 bases, with 5 bases of the junction left unmatched. Germline V gives CDR1 SGHNT, CDR2 YYREEE (reference sequence). There are 15 residues in the CDR3. The DNA of the CDR3 is TGTGCCAGCAGCTTTAGCGGGGGCCTAAACAATGAGCAGTTCTTC. Its translation is CASSFSGGLNNEQFF.

This clonotype was recorded many times. The rearrangement uses TRBV7-2 and TRBJ1-3, with D possibly TRBD1 on 5 matching bases. Germline assignment: CDR1 SGHTA and CDR2 FQGNSA. This CDR3 is 14 amino acids long. The germline V and J ends were trimmed by 3 bases and 1 base, with 7 bases remaining between them. The CDR3 coding sequence is TGTGCCAGCAGCTTTGGGGCATCTGGAAACACCATATATTTT. Amino acid sequence: CASSFGASGNTIYF. Drawing the rest from reference TRBV7-2 and TRBJ1-3, the complete variable domain is GAGVSQSPSNKVTEKGKDVELRCDPISGHTALYWYRQSLGQGLEFLIYFQGNSAPDKSGLPSDRFSAERTGGSVSTLTIQRTQQEDSAVYLCASSFGASGNTIYFGEGSWLTVV.

This sequence joins TRBV6-1 and TRBJ2-7; D is possibly TRBD1 or TRBD2 (5 bases each). CDR3 length equals 11 residues. Germline V lookup: CDR1 MNHNS, CDR2 SASEGT. The CDR3 DNA reads as TGTGCGGTCCGGGACGAATACGAGCAGTACTTC. Its protein product is CAVRDEYEQYF.

This clonotype was seen only a few times. V gene TRBV7-9 combines with J gene TRBJ2-5; TRBD1 matches 9 bases. The CDR3 loop spans 14 amino acids. The germline gives CDR1 SEHNR, CDR2 FQNEAQ (reference sequence). V was pared by 5 bases and J by 7 bases, with 8 bases of the junction left unmatched. CDR3 residues: CASSLTGGAVTQYF. CDR3 nucleotides: TGTGCCAGCAGCCTCACAGGGGGCGCGGTGACCCAGTACTTC.

A few counts support this clonotype. The chain employs TRBV7-6 and TRBJ2-2, with 8 bases matching TRBD1. Trimming removed 0 bases from V and 7 bases from J; junction bases left unmatched: 4. Germline CDR1 and CDR2: SGHVS and FNYEAQ. This CDR3 is 15 amino acids long. The CDR3 nucleotides are TGTGCCAGCAGCTTAGCGGGGACAGGCTACGGGGAGCTGTTTTTT. This gives the protein CASSLAGTGYGELFF.

This clonotype has more than one count but fewer than ten. The V gene is TRBV7-8, the J gene TRBJ2-7, with D possibly called TRBD1 or TRBD2 (5 bases each). This CDR3 has 17 residues. V was trimmed by 5 bases and J by 0 bases, leaving 20 bases between them. Germline loops: CDR1 SGHVS, CDR2 FQNEAQ. DNA for the CDR3: TGTGCCAGCAGCCCCGGGACGATGGTTTTGGGCTCCTACGAGCAGTACTTC. Its translation is CASSPGTMVLGSYEQYF.

This chain connects TRBV7-6 to TRBJ2-1; D remains unclear. Germline V lookup: CDR1 SGHVS, CDR2 FNYEAQ. The CDR3 contains 14 residues. V lost 4 bases and J lost 8, with 15 bases in between. DNA of the CDR3: TGTGCCAGCAGCTCCCCACTTTACCGGTATGAGCAGTTCTTC. Its translation is CASSSPLYRYEQFF.

This chain uses TRBV5-1 with TRBJ2-5; 11 nucleotides agree with TRBD2. The junction had 2 bases not matched to a gene; V was cut back by 1 base and J by 3 bases. CDR3 length: 15 amino acids. CDR1 SGHRS and CDR2 YFSETQ come from the germline V gene. The CDR3 nucleotides read TGCGCCAGCAGCTTGCAGGGACTAGCGGAAGAGACCCAGTACTTC. Translated: CASSLQGLAEETQYF.

The V and J genes are TRBV7-9 and TRBJ1-4, with a tentative D call TRBD1 (5 bases). V gave up 5 bases and J gave up 8 bases, with 21 bases separating them. This CDR3 region has 16 residues. In germline, CDR1 is SEHNR, CDR2 FQNEAQ (reference sequence). The CDR3 DNA follows: TGTGCCAGCAGCCCCTACAGGACTAACTGGGGGGAAAAACTGTTTTTT. It codes for CASSPYRTNWGEKLFF.

This chain uses TRBV20-1 with TRBJ2-2, with D possibly TRBD2 on 6 matching bases. V lost 0 bases to trimming and J lost 2 bases, with 7 bases between them. The CDR3 totals 14 residues. Germline V gene sequence: CDR1 DFQATT, CDR2 SNEGSKA (reference sequence). The CDR3 protein is CSARETSNTGELFF. CDR3 DNA sequence: TGCAGTGCTAGAGAAACTAGCAACACCGGGGAGCTGTTTTTT.